The entry below gives a single TCR beta chain sequence along with its context. Antigen specificity is unknown. The CDR3 extends over 15 amino acids. The V gene lost 1 base and the J gene lost 7 bases, with 11 bases spanning the gap. Germline CDR1 reads SGHTA; CDR2 reads FQGTGA. This specimen belongs to a study of CD4 T cells in relation to SARS-CoV-2 and coronaviruses. Study-wide background: Convalescent donors were aged about 20 to 75, with median about 40 years. Overall study findings and caveats: Crossreactive clones expanded significantly less to SARS-CoV-2 than monoreactive clones. The cross-reactivity analysis covered only spike protein, not other viral proteins. In around two thirds of donors, memory CD4+ clonotypes crossrecognized SARS-CoV-2 and at least one common cold coronavirus spike.

Clones were sequenced by immunoSEQ multiplex PCR, and TCRdb holds only the in-frame ones, with some missing. The sample holds tens of thousands of clones; approximately 90% are singletons and the top ten take roughly 0.37%. The chain links TRBV7-3 to TRBJ1-6; possibly TRBD1 for D (5 bases). This receptor was obtained from an adult with COVID-19. The sample taken for sequencing was naive CD4+ T cells from PBMCs. Subset described: naive CD4+ T cells isolated by negative enrichment. The CDR3, as DNA: TGTGCCAGCAGCTTAATGGGGCTCGGGAATTCACCCCTCCACTTT. Encoded protein: CASSLMGLGNSPLHF.